The TCR beta chain described here comes from a study of immune characterization of retroperitoneal liposarcoma. The CDR3 runs 13 residues. The V gene's germline CDR1 is MNHNS and CDR2 SASEGT. This clonotype was seen a handful of times. TCRdb re-derived calls from the PCR reads in MiXCR, one entry per CDR3 protein. The data hold more than 15,000 distinct CDR3 sequences, with around 40% observed a single time. Input material: blood. The TCR sequence derives from a male donor with retroperitoneal liposarcoma. The chain links TRBV6-1 to TRBJ2-3, with TRBD2 as a possible D gene (6 bases). With the DNA end fitting TRBJ2-7 better, the J assignment may be wrong. The CDR3 DNA sequence: TGTGCCAGCCTGGCGGGGAGACCCTACGAGCAGTACTTC. This translates into CASLAGRPYEQYF.